This passage covers 9 T cell receptor beta chains from one sample sequenced in a study of T cell responses to AZD1222 COVID-19 vaccine (dated by TCRdb to the early 2020s). Libraries were built with the immunoSEQ multiplex PCR assay. TCRdb took over this immuneACCESS table, retaining in-frame rearrangements with V and J assigned. Such tables are incomplete; in checked studies, under half of the missing clones stem from an unresolved V gene, and the remainder is unexplained. For this sample there are around 120,000 clones; approximately 92% appear just once. Clones ranked in the top ten supply about 1.1% of the sample. The sample's time point label, in plain terms: baseline before first vaccination. Sample: peripheral blood, taken on day 0 of AZD1222 vaccination. The receptors come from an adult in good health.

The chain employs TRBV5-1 and TRBJ1-4; D is uncertain. The ends were cut back, 2 bases at V and 8 bases at J, with 10 bases in the middle. CDR1 and CDR2 from the germline V gene are SGHRS and YFSETQ. CDR3 length: 13 amino acids. CDR3 DNA: TGCGCCAGCAGCTTACCGGGTGGGGAAAAACTGTTTTTT. Its translation is CASSLPGGEKLFF.

The rearrangement uses TRBV7-6 and TRBJ2-1; 11 bases line up with TRBD2. The CDR3 is made up of 16 amino acids. V lost 5 bases and J lost 15; bases outside the gene matches: 18. The germline V gene encodes CDR1 SGHVS and CDR2 FNYEAQ. The CDR3 sequence is CASSTGTSGRTICRFF. The CDR3 coding sequence is TGTGCCAGCAGCACCGGGACTAGCGGTAGGACCATATGTCGGTTCTTC.

J is TRBJ2-7 and V is TRBV6-5, with TRBD1 matching over 10 bases. After removal of 10 bases from V and 6 bases from J, the junction contained 6 bases not matched to a gene. The germline V gene has CDR1 MNHEY and CDR2 SVGAGI. The CDR3 extends over 12 amino acids. CDR3 nucleotides: TGTGCCACCGGTTGGACAGGGGGCGAGCAGTACTTC. Amino acid sequence: CATGWTGGEQYF.

This sequence joins TRBV19 and TRBJ1-2; TRBD1 agrees at 10 bases. J gave up 4 bases and V 3 bases, and 2 bases lay outside the gene matches. Germline V gene sequence: CDR1 LNHDA, CDR2 SQIVND (reference sequence). The CDR3 runs to 14 residues. The CDR3: CASSIDRGLYGYTF. The CDR3 DNA reads TGTGCCAGTAGTATTGACAGGGGGCTCTATGGCTACACCTTC.

This chain joins TRBV29-1 and TRBJ2-4; a weak D match, TRBD2 (5 bases). V was trimmed by 7 bases and J by 6 bases, leaving 13 bases between them. CDR3 size: 12 residues. Per the germline V gene, CDR1 is SQVTM and CDR2 is ANQGSEA. The CDR3 DNA reads TGCAGCGGATCCCGGGGAACAAACATTCAGTACTTC. Translation gives CSGSRGTNIQYF.

V usage is TRBV5-8 and J usage is TRBJ2-7; the D gene is possibly TRBD2 (5 bases). The CDR3 has 12 residues. V gave up 3 bases and J gave up 9 bases, with 13 bases separating them. CDR1 and CDR2 (germline): SGHTS, YDEGEE. In nucleotides, the CDR3 is TGTGCCAGCAGCTCCCTTCCTCGGGGGCAGTACTTC. Translated: CASSSLPRGQYF.

V and J are TRBV5-1 and TRBJ2-3; tentatively, D is TRBD1 (6 bases). With 3 bases removed from V and 2 bases from J, the gap between germline ends came to 16 bases. This CDR3 comprises 16 residues. Germline-derived CDR1 and CDR2 are SGHRS and YFSETQ. As DNA, the CDR3 is TGCGCCAGCAGCTCGAGCCGGGACACCTACACAGATACGCAGTATTTT. Translated, it gives CASSSSRDTYTDTQYF. The whole variable domain, filled in from reference TRBV5-1 and TRBJ2-3, reads KAGVTQTPRYLIKTRGQQVTLSCSPISGHRSVSWYQQTPGQGLQFLFEYFSETQRNKGNFPGRFSGRQFSNSRSEMNVSTLELGDSALYLCASSSSRDTYTDTQYFGPGTRLTVL.

The chain is built from TRBV2 and TRBJ2-5, with 9 bases aligning to TRBD1. Germline CDR1 SNHLY, CDR2 FYNNEI. CDR3 length: 17 amino acids. The V and J ends lost 5 bases and 1 base, in that order; junction bases with no gene match: 11. CDR3 loop: CASSYYPGTGIQETQYF. The CDR3 region has the DNA TGTGCCAGCAGTTACTATCCCGGGACAGGGATCCAAGAGACCCAGTACTTC.

The J gene is TRBJ2-1, the V gene TRBV2, with 12 bases aligning to TRBD2. CDR1 SNHLY and CDR2 FYNNEI come from the germline V gene. The CDR3 has 14 amino acids. Trimming took 4 bases from V and 8 from J; bases not matched to a gene: 3. CDR3 region: CASSGLAGVDEQFF. Here the CDR3 DNA reads TGTGCCAGCAGTGGACTAGCGGGAGTTGATGAGCAGTTCTTC.